The clone carrying this T cell receptor (beta chain) was observed once. V dropped 2 bases and J dropped 4 bases, with 17 bases sitting between them. The CDR3 is 16 amino acids. This record belongs to a study of T cell responses to AZD1222 COVID-19 vaccine. Sequencing was performed with immunoSEQ multiplex PCR; in TCRdb, only in-frame clones are kept and a portion is missing. Altogether roughly 150,000 clones are present, nearly 95% being singletons, with the ten largest covering around 2.5%. The sample consisted of peripheral blood, taken on day 0 of AZD1222 vaccination. The TCR sequence derives from an adult in good health. J is TRBJ1-1 and V is TRBV23-1; the D gene is possibly TRBD1 (5 bases). TRBV23-1 is reported as an ORF; its role is uncertain. The CDR3 DNA sequence: TGCGCCAGCAGTCAAGGTCAGGGCATCTCCTTCACTGAAGCTTTCTTT. As protein: CASSQGQGISFTEAFF.